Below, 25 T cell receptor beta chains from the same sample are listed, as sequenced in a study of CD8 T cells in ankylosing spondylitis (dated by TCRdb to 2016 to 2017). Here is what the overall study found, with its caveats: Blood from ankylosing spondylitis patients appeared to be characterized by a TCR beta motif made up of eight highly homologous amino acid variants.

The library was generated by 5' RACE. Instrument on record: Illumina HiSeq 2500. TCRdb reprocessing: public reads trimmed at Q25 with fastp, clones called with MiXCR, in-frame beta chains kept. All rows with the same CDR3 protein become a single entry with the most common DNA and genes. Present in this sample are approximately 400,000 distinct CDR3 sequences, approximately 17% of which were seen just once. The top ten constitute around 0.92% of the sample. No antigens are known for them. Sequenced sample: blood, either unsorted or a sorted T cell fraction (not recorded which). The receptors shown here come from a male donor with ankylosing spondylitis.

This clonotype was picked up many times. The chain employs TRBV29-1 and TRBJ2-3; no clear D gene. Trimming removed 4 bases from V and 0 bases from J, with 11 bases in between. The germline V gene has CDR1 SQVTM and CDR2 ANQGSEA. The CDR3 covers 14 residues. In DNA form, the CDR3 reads TGCAGCGTTGCGGCGTACCCTAGCACAGATACGCAGTATTTT. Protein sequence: CSVAAYPSTDTQYF.

CDR3 nucleotides: TGCGCCAGCAGCAAGGGACTAGCGGAACCCACAGATACGCAGTATTTT. This encodes CASSKGLAEPTDTQYF. The chain has TRBV5-1 and TRBJ2-3; 11 bases fit TRBD2. The CDR3 length is 16 residues. With V trimmed by 4 bases and J by 2 bases, 6 bases remained unmatched. Germline V CDR1 and CDR2: SGHRS, YFSETQ.

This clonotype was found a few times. The CDR3 DNA follows: TGTGCCAGCAGTTACTCGTTTCCCGGGTACGAGCAGTACTTC. It encodes CASSYSFPGYEQYF. The chain carries TRBV6-5 and TRBJ2-7, with unresolved D. From germline, CDR1 is MNHEY and CDR2 SVGAGI. V lost 0 bases and J lost 4, with 10 bases in between. The CDR3 is made up of 14 amino acids.

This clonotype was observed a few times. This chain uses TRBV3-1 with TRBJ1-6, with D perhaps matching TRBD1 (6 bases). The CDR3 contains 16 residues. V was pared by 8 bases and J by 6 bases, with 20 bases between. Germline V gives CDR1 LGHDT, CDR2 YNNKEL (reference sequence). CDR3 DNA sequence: TGTGCCAGCGGAACGTCCCTGGGCAGGGGTAATTCACCCCTCCACTTT. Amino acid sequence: CASGTSLGRGNSPLHF.

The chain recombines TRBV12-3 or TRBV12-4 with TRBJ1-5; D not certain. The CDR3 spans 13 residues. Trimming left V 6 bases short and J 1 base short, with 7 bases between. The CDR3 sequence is CASRRSSNQPQHF. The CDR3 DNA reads TGTGCCAGCAGAAGGTCGAGCAATCAGCCCCAGCATTTT.

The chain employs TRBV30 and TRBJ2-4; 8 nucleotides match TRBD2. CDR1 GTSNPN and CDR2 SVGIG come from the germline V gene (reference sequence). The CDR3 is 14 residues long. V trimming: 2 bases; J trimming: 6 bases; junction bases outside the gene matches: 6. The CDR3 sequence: CAWSPRGGGNIQYF. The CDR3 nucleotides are TGTGCCTGGAGTCCCCGGGGGGGAGGAAACATTCAGTACTTC.

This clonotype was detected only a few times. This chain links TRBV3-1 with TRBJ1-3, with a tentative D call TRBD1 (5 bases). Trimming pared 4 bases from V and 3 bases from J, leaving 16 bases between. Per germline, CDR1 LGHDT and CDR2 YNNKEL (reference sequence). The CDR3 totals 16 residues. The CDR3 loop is CASSRPTGGGGNTIYF. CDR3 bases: TGTGCCAGCAGCCGTCCTACAGGAGGAGGTGGAAACACCATATATTTT.

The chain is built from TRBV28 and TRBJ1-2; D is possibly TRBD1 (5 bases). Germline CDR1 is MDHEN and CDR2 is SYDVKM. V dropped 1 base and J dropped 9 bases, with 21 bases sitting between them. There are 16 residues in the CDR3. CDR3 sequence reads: CASSLSTGGGFSRYTF. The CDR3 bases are TGTGCCAGCAGTTTATCAACGGGTGGGGGGTTCAGTCGCTACACCTTC.

The CDR3 nucleotides read TGTGCCAGCAGCTTAGAGGAGTCTCAGCCCCAGCATTTT. Its translation: CASSLEESQPQHF. The V and J genes are TRBV7-2 and TRBJ1-5; D remains unclear. Germline assignment: CDR1 SGHTA and CDR2 FQGNSA. This CDR3 comprises 13 residues. Trimming removed 1 base from V and 6 bases from J, with 7 bases in between.

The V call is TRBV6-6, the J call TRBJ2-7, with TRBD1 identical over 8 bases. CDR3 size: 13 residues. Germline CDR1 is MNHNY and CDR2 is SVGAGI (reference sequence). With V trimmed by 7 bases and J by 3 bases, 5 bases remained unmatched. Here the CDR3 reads CASKGQGLYEQYF. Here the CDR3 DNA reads TGTGCCAGCAAAGGACAGGGACTCTACGAGCAGTACTTC.

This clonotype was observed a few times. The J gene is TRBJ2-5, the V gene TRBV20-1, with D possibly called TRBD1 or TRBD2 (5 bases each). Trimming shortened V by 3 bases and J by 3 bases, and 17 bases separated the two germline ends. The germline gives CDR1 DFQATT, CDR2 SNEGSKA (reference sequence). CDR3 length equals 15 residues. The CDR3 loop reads CSARNLRDAEETQYF. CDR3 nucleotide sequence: TGCAGTGCTAGGAACCTCCGGGACGCGGAAGAGACCCAGTACTTC.

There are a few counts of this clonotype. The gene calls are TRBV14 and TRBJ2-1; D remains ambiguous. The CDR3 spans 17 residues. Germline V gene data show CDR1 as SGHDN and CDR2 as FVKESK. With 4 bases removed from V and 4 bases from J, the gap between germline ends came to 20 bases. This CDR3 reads CASSPFSISLGYNEQFF. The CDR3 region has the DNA TGTGCCAGCAGCCCTTTTAGCATCAGCCTTGGGTACAATGAGCAGTTCTTC.

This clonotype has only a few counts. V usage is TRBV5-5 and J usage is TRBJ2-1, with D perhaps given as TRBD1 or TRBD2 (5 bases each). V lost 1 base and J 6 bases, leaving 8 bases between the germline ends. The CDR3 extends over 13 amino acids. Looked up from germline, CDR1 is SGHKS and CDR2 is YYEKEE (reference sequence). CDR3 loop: CASSLPGRNEQFF. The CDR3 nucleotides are TGTGCCAGCAGCTTGCCGGGGCGCAATGAGCAGTTCTTC.

CDR3 residues: CASSQEGLLFGKLFF. The CDR3 coding sequence is TGTGCCAGCAGCCAAGAGGGTCTTCTGTTTGGAAAACTGTTTTTT. The chain carries TRBV3-1 and TRBJ1-4; D call uncertain. V was shortened by 0 bases and J by 10 bases, with 15 bases between the two germline ends. Germline V gives CDR1 LGHDT, CDR2 YNNKEL (reference sequence). The CDR3 is 15 amino acids.

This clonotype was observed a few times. Written as DNA, the CDR3 is TGTGCCAGCAGCAAAGGGGGGAGCGAGGGGAGCTCTGGAAACACCATATATTTT. Amino acids: CASSKGGSEGSSGNTIYF. The chain has TRBV21-1 and TRBJ1-3; the table's D call, TRBD1, has no DNA check behind it. TRBV21-1 is flagged as a pseudogene. This CDR3 spans 18 amino acids.

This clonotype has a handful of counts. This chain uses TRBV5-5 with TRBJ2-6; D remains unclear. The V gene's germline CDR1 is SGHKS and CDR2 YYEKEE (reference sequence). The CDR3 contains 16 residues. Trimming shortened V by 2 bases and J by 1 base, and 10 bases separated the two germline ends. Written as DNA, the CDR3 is TGTGCCAGCAGCTTACATCGCAAGTCTGGGGCCAACGTCCTGACTTTC. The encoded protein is CASSLHRKSGANVLTF.

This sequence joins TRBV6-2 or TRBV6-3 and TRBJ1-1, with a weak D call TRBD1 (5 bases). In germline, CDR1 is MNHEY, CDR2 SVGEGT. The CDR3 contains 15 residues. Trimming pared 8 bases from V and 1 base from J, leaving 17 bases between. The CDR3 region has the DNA TGTGCCAGCCTAATGTGGTCAACAGGGAACACTGAAGCTTTCTTT. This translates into CASLMWSTGNTEAFF.

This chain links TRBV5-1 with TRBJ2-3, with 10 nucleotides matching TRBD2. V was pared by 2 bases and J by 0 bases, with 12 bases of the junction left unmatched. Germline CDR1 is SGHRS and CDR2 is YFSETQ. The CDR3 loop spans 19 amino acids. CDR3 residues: CASSFRLGLAGESTDTQYF. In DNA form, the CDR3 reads TGCGCCAGCAGCTTTCGTCTAGGCCTAGCGGGGGAAAGCACAGATACGCAGTATTTT.

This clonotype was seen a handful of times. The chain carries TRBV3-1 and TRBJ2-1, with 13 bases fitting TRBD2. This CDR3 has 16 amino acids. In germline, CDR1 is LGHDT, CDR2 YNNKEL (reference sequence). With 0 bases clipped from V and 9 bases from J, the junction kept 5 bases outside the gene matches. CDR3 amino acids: CASSQDGRLAGGEQFF. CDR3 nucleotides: TGTGCCAGCAGCCAAGATGGGAGACTAGCGGGGGGTGAGCAGTTCTTC.

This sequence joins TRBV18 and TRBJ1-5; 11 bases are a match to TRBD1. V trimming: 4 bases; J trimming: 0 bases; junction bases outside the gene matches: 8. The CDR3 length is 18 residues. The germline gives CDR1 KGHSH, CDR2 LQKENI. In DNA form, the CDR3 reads TGTGCCAGCTCACTTATAGGACAGGGGGCGGCTAGCAATCAGCCCCAGCATTTT. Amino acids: CASSLIGQGAASNQPQHF.

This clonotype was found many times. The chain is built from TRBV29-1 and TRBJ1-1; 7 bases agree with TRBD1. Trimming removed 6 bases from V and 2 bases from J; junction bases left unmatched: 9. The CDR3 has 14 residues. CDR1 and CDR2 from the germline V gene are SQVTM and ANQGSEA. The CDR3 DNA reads TGCAGCGTGACCGCCGGGACAGCTAACACTGAAGCTTTCTTT. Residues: CSVTAGTANTEAFF. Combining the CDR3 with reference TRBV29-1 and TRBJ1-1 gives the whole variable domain SAVISQKPSRDICQRGTSLTIQCQVDSQVTMMFWYRQQPGQSLTLIATANQGSEATYESGFVIDKFPISRPNLTFSTLTVSNMSPEDSSIYLCSVTAGTANTEAFFGQGTRLTVV.

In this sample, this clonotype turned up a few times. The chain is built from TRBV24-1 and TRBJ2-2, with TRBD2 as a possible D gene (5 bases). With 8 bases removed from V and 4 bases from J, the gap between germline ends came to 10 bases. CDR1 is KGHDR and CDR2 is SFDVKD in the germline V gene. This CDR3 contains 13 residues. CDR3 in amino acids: CATKDSSTGELFF. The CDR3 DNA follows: TGTGCCACCAAGGACTCGAGCACCGGGGAGCTGTTTTTT.

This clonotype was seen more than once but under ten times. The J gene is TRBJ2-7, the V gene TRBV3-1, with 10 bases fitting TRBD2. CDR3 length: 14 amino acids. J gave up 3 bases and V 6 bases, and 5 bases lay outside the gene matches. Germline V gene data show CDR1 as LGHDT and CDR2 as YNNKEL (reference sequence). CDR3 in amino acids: CASRLAGGGYEQYF. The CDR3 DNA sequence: TGTGCCAGCAGGTTAGCGGGAGGCGGCTACGAGCAGTACTTC.

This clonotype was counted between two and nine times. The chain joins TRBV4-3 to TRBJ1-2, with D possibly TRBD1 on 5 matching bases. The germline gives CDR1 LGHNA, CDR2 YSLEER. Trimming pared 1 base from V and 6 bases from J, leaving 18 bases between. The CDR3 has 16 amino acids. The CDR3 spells CASSQGTGTMANGYTF. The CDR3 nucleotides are TGCGCCAGCAGCCAAGGAACAGGCACTATGGCCAATGGCTACACCTTC.

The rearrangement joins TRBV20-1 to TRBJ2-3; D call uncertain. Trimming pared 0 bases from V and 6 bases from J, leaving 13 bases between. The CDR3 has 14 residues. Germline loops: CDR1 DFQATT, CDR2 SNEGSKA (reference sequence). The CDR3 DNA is TGCAGTGCTAGAGATCCGAAGGAGAAGGATACGCAGTATTTT. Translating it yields CSARDPKEKDTQYF.